The entry that follows covers one T cell receptor beta chain sequence. This specimen belongs to a study of blood T cell repertoires in COVID-19. Study-wide background: The United States, Italy and Spain supplied acute and convalescent COVID-19 samples. T cells, B-cell-depleted T cells, or PBMCs provided the cDNA or gDNA that served as material.

Original processing methods: Amplification from reference gene primers served as the basis for estimated nucleated cell counts. Sequencing was performed with immunoSEQ multiplex PCR; in TCRdb, only in-frame clones are kept and a portion is missing. Clone size and V and J calls were adopted from that table, with D and trimming inferred from the DNA. The sample includes about 44,000 clones, roughly 85% of them seen just once. Germline V gives CDR1 MGHRA, CDR2 YSYEKL. V shed 0 bases and J shed 7 bases, with 19 bases lying between them. The length of the CDR3 is 17 residues. Sequencing input: peripheral blood. The J gene is TRBJ1-5, the V gene TRBV4-1, with D possibly TRBD1 on 5 matching bases. This TCR came from a woman aged 70-85 years with acute or convalescent COVID-19. The CDR3 bases are TGCGCCAGCAGCCAAGAAGGGGCAGGGTTTCTGGGCCAGCCCCAGCATTTT. It specifies CASSQEGAGFLGQPQHF.